This T cell receptor beta chain was recovered during a study of CD8 T cells in Susac syndrome. With random hexamers, reverse transcription was performed on roughly 0.5 to 1 ug of RNA. Via MiXCR, TCRdb re-called the immunoSEQ multiplex PCR reads, giving one row per CDR3 protein. The sample contains more than 250,000 distinct CDR3 sequences, 90% to 95% of which appear only once. The multiple sclerosis control cohort comprised treatment-naive individuals presenting with stable or active relapsing-remitting disease. Material for sequencing was CD4+ T cells from PBMCs. The clonotype was recovered from a human donor with multiple sclerosis.

CDR3 in amino acids: CATSPETYYGYTF. The CDR3 DNA is TGTGCCACCAGCCCTGAGACATACTATGGCTACACCTTC. The V and J genes are TRBV15 and TRBJ1-2; D remains ambiguous. CDR1 and CDR2 (germline): LNHNV, YYDKDF (reference sequence). The V end lost 5 bases, the J end lost 3 bases, and 10 bases lay between the germline ends. The CDR3 loop spans 13 amino acids. The full variable domain, its missing parts supplied by reference TRBV15 and TRBJ1-2, is DAMVIQNPRYQVTQFGKPVTLSCSQTLNHNVMYWYQQKSSQAPKLLFHYYDKDFNNEADTPDNFQSRRPNTSFCFLDIRSPGLGDTAMYLCATSPETYYGYTFGSGTRLTVV.